These T cell receptor beta chains were read from a single sample in a study of vaccination effects on CD4 cells after COVID-19. Data came from immunoSEQ multiplex PCR; TCRdb stores just in-frame clones and leaves some out. The top ten hold around 6.5% of the sample, which has approximately 28,000 clones, over 75% seen once. Their cognate antigens are unknown. This specimen was CD4+ T cells from PBMCs cultured with SARS-CoV-2 spike peptides, taken after COVID-19 vaccination. All receptors derive from a human donor who received a COVID-19 vaccine. Some clones in this sample may be carry-over from other donors' samples. Each CDR3 is given with its conserved first and last residue. Fields, in order: CDR3 protein, V gene, CDR3 length.

CDR3aa: CASSRSGTGGSHYGYTF
v_gene: TRBV13
len: 17

CDR3aa: CASEGQINTGELFF
v_gene: TRBV6-6
len: 14

CDR3aa: CASSYSAGGPLDTQYF
v_gene: TRBV6-5
len: 16

CDR3aa: CASSQDRSAGRSRANYGYTF
v_gene: TRBV3-1/TRBV3-2
len: 20

CDR3aa: CASSDGMDELFF
v_gene: TRBV10-1
len: 12

CDR3aa: CSASPAGAGETQYF
v_gene: TRBV20-1
len: 14

CDR3aa: CASSLKGASGYTF
v_gene: TRBV28
len: 13

CDR3aa: CASSPNGLDNQPQHF
v_gene: TRBV6-2/TRBV6-3
len: 15

CDR3aa: CASRPLQGAFTGELFF
v_gene: TRBV2
len: 16

CDR3aa: CASSRDRLTEAFF
v_gene: TRBV12-3/TRBV12-4
len: 13

CDR3aa: CASSSSLRDSEGYTF
v_gene: TRBV4-1
len: 15

CDR3aa: CASSYFQAGGYYNEQFF
v_gene: TRBV6-2/TRBV6-3
len: 17

CDR3aa: CATSDPAFRTGELFF
v_gene: TRBV24-1
len: 15

CDR3aa: CAWRGLGLDTQYF
v_gene: TRBV30
len: 13

CDR3aa: CASSRSGGELFF
v_gene: TRBV7-3
len: 12

CDR3aa: CASSYGTEMNTEAFF
v_gene: TRBV6-2/TRBV6-3
len: 15

CDR3aa: CASSQDRFSRLANNEQFF
v_gene: TRBV3-1/TRBV3-2
len: 18

CDR3aa: CASSYSTQGIYNEQFF
v_gene: TRBV6-5
len: 16

CDR3aa: CSVETSTDTQYF
v_gene: TRBV29-1
len: 12

CDR3aa: CASSPTSHRTGELFF
v_gene: TRBV18
len: 15

CDR3aa: CAWETGSPLHF
v_gene: TRBV30
len: 11

CDR3aa: CASSYRWASTDTQYF
v_gene: TRBV6-2/TRBV6-3
len: 15

CDR3aa: CASSPNPWAVSYNSPLHF
v_gene: TRBV18
len: 18

CDR3aa: CASRAGTSQETQYF
v_gene: TRBV6-1
len: 14

CDR3aa: CAISESGIQETQYF
v_gene: TRBV10-3
len: 14

CDR3aa: CASSFTGQGNYGYTF
v_gene: TRBV11-2
len: 15

CDR3aa: CASSFRTGRGETQYF
v_gene: TRBV7-2
len: 15

CDR3aa: CASSFGLAGNNEQFF
v_gene: TRBV5-4
len: 15

CDR3aa: CASSAHSGSGGANVLTF
v_gene: TRBV9
len: 17

CDR3aa: CASSQDQGGKPPEAFF
v_gene: TRBV3-1/TRBV3-2
len: 16

CDR3aa: CASSKSGGGTDTQYF
v_gene: TRBV19
len: 15

CDR3aa: CASSQEQSGRGHTIYF
v_gene: TRBV4-1
len: 16

CDR3aa: CASSGGQGVGTDTQYF
v_gene: TRBV10-1
len: 16

CDR3aa: CASSPGPQLGYTF
v_gene: TRBV4-1
len: 13

CDR3aa: CASSLENGPRALNQPQHF
v_gene: TRBV11-2
len: 18

CDR3aa: CASSLFNEQFF
v_gene: TRBV7-9
len: 11

CDR3aa: CASSHQGLAEQFF
v_gene: TRBV28
len: 13

CDR3aa: CASSPRAGGLGTDTQYF
v_gene: TRBV4-2
len: 17

CDR3aa: CASSPQIRTNEKLFF
v_gene: TRBV18
len: 15

CDR3aa: CASSLVPSGGAGEQFF
v_gene: TRBV5-1
len: 16

CDR3aa: CASSTGTGENEKLFF
v_gene: TRBV19
len: 15

CDR3aa: CASSYGGSSNQPQHF
v_gene: TRBV6-2/TRBV6-3
len: 15

CDR3aa: CASRGTGRGTEAFF
v_gene: TRBV6-5
len: 14

CDR3aa: CASSRTTSGGNNEQFF
v_gene: TRBV5-6
len: 16

CDR3aa: CASSLIGPQRAFF
v_gene: TRBV28
len: 13

CDR3aa: CASSQDLGGLAKNIQYF
v_gene: TRBV4-3
len: 17

CDR3aa: CASKPGGYLIEETQYF
v_gene: TRBV19
len: 16

CDR3aa: CASSYGQGSLYQETQYF
v_gene: TRBV18
len: 17

CDR3aa: CASSSRGSPGANVLTF
v_gene: TRBV6-5
len: 16

CDR3aa: CASSQGWSRTGELFF
v_gene: TRBV14
len: 15

CDR3aa: CASSFSGTEAFF
v_gene: TRBV5-1
len: 12

CDR3aa: CASSEVAGNQPQHF
v_gene: TRBV6-1
len: 14